Shown below are 2 T cell receptor beta chains from a single sample sequenced in a study of blood T cell repertoires in COVID-19. Sequenced by immunoSEQ multiplex PCR; TCRdb stores in-frame clones only, minus some. The sample yields 410,000 or so clones, 75% to 90% seen once. The sequenced sample was peripheral blood. These receptors were collected from a middle-aged woman with COVID-19, enrolled during active disease.

J is TRBJ1-5 and V is TRBV2, with 7 nucleotides matching TRBD1. Germline CDR1 is SNHLY and CDR2 is FYNNEI. This CDR3 comprises 14 residues. Unmatched junction bases numbered 7, after V lost 8 bases and J lost 3 bases. The CDR3 loop reads CASCPTGINQPQHF. The CDR3 DNA reads as TGTGCCAGCTGCCCGACAGGGATCAATCAGCCCCAGCATTTT. The full variable domain, rest sourced from reference TRBV2 and TRBJ1-5, is EPEVTQTPSHQVTQMGQEVILRCVPISNHLYFYWYRQILGQKVEFLVSFYNNEISEKSEIFDDQFSVERPDGSNFTLKIRSTKLEDSAMYFCASCPTGINQPQHFGDGTRLSIL.

The rearrangement joins TRBV7-2 to TRBJ2-7; the match to TRBD2 covers 8 bases. This CDR3 region has 16 residues. Germline CDR1 SGHTA, CDR2 FQGNSA. V gave up 3 bases and J gave up 3 bases; unmatched junction bases: 10. CDR3 sequence: CASSFAGTSRGYEQYF. CDR3 coding DNA: TGTGCCAGCAGCTTTGCTGGGACTAGTAGAGGCTACGAGCAGTACTTC. The full variable domain, with the rest looked up from reference TRBV7-2 and TRBJ2-7, is GAGVSQSPSNKVTEKGKDVELRCDPISGHTALYWYRQSLGQGLEFLIYFQGNSAPDKSGLPSDRFSAERTGGSVSTLTIQRTQQEDSAVYLCASSFAGTSRGYEQYFGPGTRLTVT.